This entry lists 25 T cell receptor beta chains sequenced from one sample in a study of CD8+ T cells in alopecia areata. Isolated RNA was reverse transcribed into cDNA used as the sequencing template. The protocol was immunoSEQ multiplex PCR, while the TCRdb copy is restricted to in-frame clones and leaves out a portion. The repertoire has about 180,000 clones, roughly 50% of them found once; the top ten carry 16%. Sample treatment: oral pan-JAK inhibitor, 5-10 mg twice daily. The material was CD4+ T cells sorted from blood, obtained at approximately week 60, from a patient treated with tofacitinib. All receptors derive from a human donor with alopecia areata.

The table lists this clone with a few counts. The rearrangement links TRBV7-7 to TRBJ1-2; D is perhaps TRBD1 (5 bases). This CDR3 region has 13 residues. The germline V gene encodes CDR1 SSHAT and CDR2 FNYEAQ (reference sequence). The ends were cut back, 7 bases at V and 9 bases at J, with 18 bases in the middle. DNA for the CDR3: TGTGCCAGCATCCCCTCGACAGTCAAGTGCTACACCTTC. Translation gives CASIPSTVKCYTF.

The J gene is TRBJ2-1, the V gene TRBV29-1, with TRBD1 identical over 9 bases. V was pared by 3 bases and J by 10 bases, with 10 bases of the junction left unmatched. Germline lookup yields CDR1 SQVTM and CDR2 ANQGSEA. The CDR3 runs 14 residues. CDR3 sequence reads: CSVERTGAPREQFF. The CDR3 DNA is TGCAGCGTTGAGAGGACAGGGGCGCCTCGGGAGCAGTTCTTC.

The J gene is TRBJ1-4, the V gene TRBV5-1; 7 positions agree with TRBD1. Germline V gene sequence: CDR1 SGHRS, CDR2 YFSETQ. Trimming at V came to 2 bases and at J to 6 bases, leaving 4 bases not matched to a gene. This CDR3 comprises 14 residues. This CDR3 reads CASSFRQGDEKLFF. The CDR3 region has the DNA TGCGCCAGCAGCTTCCGACAGGGAGATGAAAAACTGTTTTTT.

This sequence joins TRBV27 and TRBJ2-7; D is tentatively TRBD1 or TRBD2 (5 bases each). CDR1 is MNHEY and CDR2 is SMNVEV in the germline V gene (reference sequence). This CDR3 region has 15 residues. The V gene lost 2 bases and the J gene lost 2 bases, with 13 bases spanning the gap. The CDR3 nucleotides read TGTGCCAGCAGTTTAATGGGGGAAGGAACCTACGAGCAGTACTTC. Translating gives CASSLMGEGTYEQYF.

The rearrangement links TRBV30 to TRBJ1-1, with a weak D call TRBD1 (5 bases). The V end was cut by 8 bases, the J end by 3 bases, with 10 bases between. Germline values: CDR1 GTSNPN, CDR2 SVGIG (reference sequence). CDR3 length: 11 amino acids. DNA for the CDR3: TGTGCCCGGCAGGGATACACTGAAGCTTTCTTT. Translation: CARQGYTEAFF.

This clone occurred many times. V usage is TRBV19 and J usage is TRBJ2-7; D gene unclear. Trimming stripped 3 bases from V and 2 bases from J, with 8 bases between. Germline-derived CDR1 and CDR2 are LNHDA and SQIVND (reference sequence). The CDR3 totals 13 residues. CDR3 amino acids: CASSIEDPYEQYF. Here the CDR3 DNA reads TGTGCCAGTAGTATCGAGGATCCCTACGAGCAGTACTTC.

The gene calls are TRBV30 and TRBJ1-1, with TRBD1 matching over 11 bases. V was pared by 7 bases and J by 5 bases, with 6 bases of the junction left unmatched. Germline-derived CDR1 and CDR2 are GTSNPN and SVGIG (reference sequence). This CDR3 has 13 residues. The CDR3 DNA is TGTGCCTTGGACAGGGGGCGAGCGACTGAAGCTTTCTTT. Translating gives CALDRGRATEAFF.

The gene calls are TRBV30 and TRBJ1-2; D ambiguous. Trimming took 5 bases from V and 1 from J, leaving 8 bases between them. The CDR3 covers 12 residues. CDR1 is GTSNPN and CDR2 is SVGIG in the germline V gene (reference sequence). CDR3 coding DNA: TGTGCCTGGTCGAGACTTAACTATGGCTACACCTTC. Translating it yields CAWSRLNYGYTF.

CDR3 DNA: TGTGCCAGCAGCTTAGGGCTGTTGGGCAGGCCGGGTGTGGAAGCTTTCTTT. The encoded protein is CASSLGLLGRPGVEAFF. This sequence joins TRBV5-6 and TRBJ1-1; D gene ambiguous. The CDR3 sequence is 17 residues long. Trimming removed 2 bases at V and 8 bases at J, with 25 bases between. Germline V lookup: CDR1 SGHDT, CDR2 YYEEEE.

Comments on this clone: This specimen includes other DNA sequences encoding the same CDR3. The genes are TRBV29-1 and TRBJ2-4; D gene ambiguous. Trimming shortened V by 1 base and J by 2 bases, and 6 bases separated the two germline ends. The CDR3 loop spans 13 amino acids. Germline lookup yields CDR1 SQVTM and CDR2 ANQGSEA. The CDR3 DNA reads TGCAGCGTTGAAGGCCGAACCAAAAACATTCAGTACTTC. As protein: CSVEGRTKNIQYF.

This clone has a handful of counts. The chain is built from TRBV2 and TRBJ2-1; 10 nucleotides agree with TRBD2. The CDR3 loop spans 16 amino acids. Germline V CDR1 and CDR2: SNHLY, FYNNEI. Trimming removed 7 bases from V and 2 bases from J; junction bases left unmatched: 8. CDR3 DNA: TGTGCCAGCACCCCCCCCCTAGCGGGGGCCTACAATGAGCAGTTCTTC. Protein product: CASTPPLAGAYNEQFF.

The chain employs TRBV7-9 and TRBJ2-2; D is uncertain. There are 15 residues in the CDR3. The V gene's germline CDR1 is SEHNR and CDR2 FQNEAQ (reference sequence). Trimming shortened V by 0 bases and J by 4 bases, and 9 bases separated the two germline ends. The CDR3 sequence is CASSLAGSATGELFF. The CDR3 DNA follows: TGTGCCAGCAGCTTAGCGGGCAGTGCCACCGGGGAGCTGTTTTTT.

The chain recombines TRBV10-3 with TRBJ1-2; D is undetermined. Deletions cut 2 bases from V and 4 bases from J, with 11 bases between. Germline values: CDR1 ENHRY, CDR2 SYGVKD. The CDR3 spans 14 residues. CDR3 bases: TGTGCCATCAGTGAGCCCAGGCAGACCTATGGCTACACCTTC. Translating gives CAISEPRQTYGYTF.

Here the CDR3 DNA reads TGCGCCAGCAGCGTGGACAGGGGAAATCAGCCCCAGCATTTT. Translation: CASSVDRGNQPQHF. This chain joins TRBV5-1 and TRBJ1-5; 9 bases fit TRBD1. The CDR3 consists of 14 residues. With V trimmed by 4 bases and J by 4 bases, 3 bases remained unmatched. The germline V gene encodes CDR1 SGHRS and CDR2 YFSETQ.

The gene calls are TRBV23-1 and TRBJ2-1; D assignment may be TRBD1 or TRBD2 (5 bases each). TRBV23-1 is placed among ORFs of uncertain function. Trimming removed 6 bases at V and 5 bases at J, with 14 bases between. The CDR3 is made up of 14 amino acids. The DNA for the CDR3 is TGCGCCAGCAGCGCACCGGGACGGGACAATGAGCAGTTCTTC. Amino acid sequence: CASSAPGRDNEQFF.

This clone was detected only a few times. The chain joins TRBV15 to TRBJ1-1; D is perhaps TRBD1 (6 bases). Germline V lookup: CDR1 LNHNV, CDR2 YYDKDF (reference sequence). The V end lost 0 bases, the J end lost 6 bases, and 11 bases lay between the germline ends. The CDR3 spans 14 residues. The CDR3 DNA reads TGTGCCACCAGCAGAGACCCAGGGGCCCCTGAAGCTTTCTTT. Its protein is CATSRDPGAPEAFF.

The chain is built from TRBV5-1 and TRBJ2-5, with D perhaps TRBD2 (6 bases). The CDR3 covers 13 residues. Trimming took off 4 bases at V and 5 bases at J, with 12 bases between the two ends. CDR1 and CDR2 (germline): SGHRS, YFSETQ. CDR3 in amino acids: CASSPSGEETQYF. CDR3 nucleotides: TGCGCCAGCAGCCCATCGGGAGAGGAGACCCAGTACTTC.

For the CDR3, the DNA is TGTGCCAGCAGCTTGGATCCCCTCGGGGCCAACGTCCTGACTTTC. Translated, it gives CASSLDPLGANVLTF. The rearrangement links TRBV5-6 to TRBJ2-6; unclear D gene. Trimming left V 0 bases short and J 4 bases short, with 8 bases between. Germline CDR1 reads SGHDT; CDR2 reads YYEEEE. The CDR3 sequence is 15 residues long.

This chain links TRBV25-1 with TRBJ2-3; maybe TRBD2 (5 bases). Trimming cost V 2 bases and J 2 bases, with 11 bases left between them. Per germline, CDR1 MGHDK and CDR2 SYGVNS. The CDR3 covers 15 residues. CDR3: CASSEGVGITDTQYF. The CDR3 bases are TGTGCCAGCAGTGAAGGGGTCGGGATCACAGATACGCAGTATTTT.

V is TRBV9 and J is TRBJ1-6; 7 bases agree with TRBD1. Germline CDR1 is SGDLS and CDR2 is YYNGEE. The length of the CDR3 is 15 residues. Trimming removed 4 bases from V and 9 bases from J; junction bases left unmatched: 10. CDR3 protein: CASSIAGTASSPLHF. The CDR3 coding sequence is TGTGCCAGCAGCATCGCCGGGACAGCAAGTTCACCCCTCCACTTT.

Comment on this clone: The sample carries other DNA sequences with the same CDR3. V and J are TRBV20-1 and TRBJ1-2; D ambiguous. V lost 5 bases, J lost 3 bases, and 7 bases lay in between. Germline V gene sequence: CDR1 DFQATT, CDR2 SNEGSKA (reference sequence). This CDR3 comprises 11 residues. Here the CDR3 reads CSAPTDYGYTF. CDR3 sequence (DNA): TGCAGTGCTCCCACAGACTATGGCTACACCTTC.

In this sample, this clone turned up once. J is TRBJ2-5 and V is TRBV6-5; the match to TRBD2 covers 14 bases. V gave up 2 bases and J gave up 1 base; unmatched junction bases: 0. CDR3 length equals 16 residues. The germline V gene has CDR1 MNHEY and CDR2 SVGAGI. CDR3 residues: CASSYGTSGGQETQYF. The CDR3 DNA reads TGTGCCAGCAGTTACGGGACTAGCGGGGGCCAAGAGACCCAGTACTTC.

Written as DNA, the CDR3 is TGCAGCGTTGGACCCCCGACAGGATACAATGAGCAGTTCTTC. It translates to CSVGPPTGYNEQFF. This chain uses TRBV29-1 with TRBJ2-1; D may be TRBD1 (6 bases). The V end lost 4 bases, the J end lost 4 bases, and 14 bases lay between the germline ends. The CDR3 extends over 14 amino acids. Germline V gene data show CDR1 as SQVTM and CDR2 as ANQGSEA.

This clone occurred a few times. This chain links TRBV6-5 with TRBJ1-5; weak D call: TRBD1 (6 bases). Trimming left V 4 bases short and J 5 bases short, with 9 bases between. Germline V lookup: CDR1 MNHEY, CDR2 SVGAGI. The CDR3 contains 13 residues. Here the CDR3 DNA reads TGTGCCAGCAGTTTGGACAGCTATCAGCCCCAGCATTTT. This gives the protein CASSLDSYQPQHF.

This clone was found a few times. The rearrangement links TRBV30 to TRBJ1-1, with TRBD1 identical over 10 bases. This CDR3 has 14 amino acids. The J segment lost 4 bases and the V segment lost 4 bases, leaving 6 bases of the junction unmatched. The germline V gene encodes CDR1 GTSNPN and CDR2 SVGIG (reference sequence). The CDR3 DNA follows: TGTGCCTGGACTAGGGACAGGGGCTCCACTGAAGCTTTCTTT. Translating it yields CAWTRDRGSTEAFF.